Listed below are T cell receptor beta chains from one sample, sequenced in a study of T-cell memory formation after mild COVID-19. TCRdb reprocessed the 5' RACE reads via MiXCR and lists one record per CDR3 protein. Altogether some 82,000 distinct CDR3 sequences are present, 13% being singletons, with the ten largest covering 41%. Material: PBMCs or a T cell subset sorted from them (not recorded which). All receptors derive from a man younger than 35 who had mild COVID-19 (a few samples of this study predate the infection). Cell type and time point are not known. Both conserved end residues are part of each CDR3.

j_call v_call cdr3_aa
TRBJ2-6 TRBV29-1 CSVEGSGQGDSGANVLTF
TRBJ1-1 TRBV5-1 CPATSGTEEPNTEAFF
TRBJ2-1 TRBV28 CASSPGTGPYNEQFF
TRBJ2-6 TRBV7-6 CASSLATHSGANVLTF
TRBJ2-2 TRBV30 CAWSAPGRLNTGELFF
TRBJ2-5 TRBV12-3/TRBV12-4 CASRKQGASGAQYF
TRBJ2-7 TRBV5-1 CASSLEVDNRYEQYF
TRBJ2-3 TRBV6-4 CASSDGGGTTDTQYF
TRBJ2-3 TRBV7-6 CASSPRWGDTQYF
TRBJ2-1 TRBV6-4 CASSDRTGAIDEQFF
TRBJ2-3 TRBV10-3 CAISLLGVTNTDTQYF
TRBJ1-1 TRBV7-6 CASSQRMESEAFF
TRBJ1-1 TRBV27 CASSRGLVTEAFF
TRBJ1-5 TRBV27 CASSQGMYNQPQHF
TRBJ2-3 TRBV5-4 CASSNPGTPPEQYF
TRBJ2-5 TRBV4-3 CASSRTSGIQETQYF
TRBJ1-2 TRBV4-3 CASSQLAPGDYGYTF